One sample yielded the 27 T cell receptor beta chains listed below, sequenced in a study of chemoradiotherapy in HPV16-positive cancers. The table came from immunoSEQ multiplex PCR; TCRdb's copy has only in-frame clones and leaves some out. The repertoire holds 9,500 to 13,000 clones, with about three quarters as singletons. The sample was tumor tissue, taken from a patient who underwent chemoradiotherapy. The receptors derive from a human donor with HPV-associated anogenital cancer.

CDR3: CASSTRDGDYEQYF. CDR3 in DNA: TGTGCCAGCAGTACTCGGGACGGAGACTACGAGCAGTACTTC. The V call is TRBV6-1, the J call TRBJ2-7, with D tentatively TRBD1 or TRBD2 (5 bases each). The V and J ends lost 5 bases and 3 bases respectively, with 14 bases between them. The CDR3 covers 14 residues. The germline V gene encodes CDR1 MNHNS and CDR2 SASEGT.

The chain joins TRBV25-1 to TRBJ1-2, with D possibly TRBD1 on 6 matching bases. The length of the CDR3 is 15 residues. CDR1 is MGHDK and CDR2 is SYGVNS in the germline V gene. The ends were cut back, 4 bases at V and 3 bases at J, with 15 bases in the middle. CDR3 coding DNA: TGTGCCAGCAGTGGCAAGGTAGGGGGAGACTATGGCTACACCTTC. Its protein is CASSGKVGGDYGYTF.

The J gene is TRBJ2-1, the V gene TRBV7-6; TRBD1 might be the D (5 bases). The CDR3 runs to 14 residues. Trimming pared 0 bases from V and 8 bases from J, leaving 11 bases between. CDR1 is SGHVS, CDR2 FNYEAQ, per germline. The DNA for the CDR3 is TGTGCCAGCAGCTTAGCGTCGGTAGGGGATGAGCAGTTCTTC. The encoded protein is CASSLASVGDEQFF.

The chain uses TRBV18 and TRBJ1-2; D remains unclear. The V end was cut by 1 base, the J end by 7 bases, with 13 bases between. Looked up from germline, CDR1 is KGHSH and CDR2 is LQKENI. This CDR3 has 14 amino acids. The CDR3 reads CASSPRVGLSGYTF. The CDR3 DNA is TGTGCCAGCTCACCACGTGTAGGGCTCTCTGGCTACACCTTC.

This clone was recorded a few times. This CDR3 is also generated by other DNA sequences in the sample. The J gene is TRBJ2-7, the V gene TRBV29-1, with D uncertain. The V end lost 4 bases, the J end lost 3 bases, and 7 bases lay between the germline ends. CDR3 length: 11 residues. Per the germline V gene, CDR1 is SQVTM and CDR2 is ANQGSEA. The CDR3 DNA sequence: TGCAGCGTTGGCAACGGCTACGAGCAGTACTTC. Its protein is CSVGNGYEQYF.

The chain couples TRBV27 to TRBJ1-6, with a possible D match to TRBD1 (6 bases). Trimming pared 1 base from V and 9 bases from J, leaving 10 bases between. Germline V CDR1 and CDR2: MNHEY, SMNVEV (reference sequence). The CDR3 is made up of 14 amino acids. This CDR3 is CASSLLQGGSPLHF. CDR3 coding DNA: TGTGCCAGCAGTTTATTACAGGGAGGTTCACCCCTCCACTTT.

The chain is built from TRBV5-1 and TRBJ2-7; unclear D gene. The ends were cut back, 5 bases at V and 3 bases at J, with 9 bases in the middle. The germline V gene encodes CDR1 SGHRS and CDR2 YFSETQ. CDR3 length: 12 amino acids. For the CDR3, the DNA is TGCGCCAGCAGAAAGGGCAACTACGAGCAGTACTTC. The encoded protein is CASRKGNYEQYF.

The genes are TRBV9 and TRBJ2-1, with TRBD2 matching over 9 bases. CDR1 and CDR2 (germline): SGDLS, YYNGEE. Germline trimming cut 0 bases from V and 8 bases from J; bases unmatched to any gene: 6. CDR3 length: 15 residues. The CDR3 here is CASSVGASGVDEQFF. The CDR3 coding sequence is TGTGCCAGCAGCGTAGGTGCTAGCGGGGTGGATGAGCAGTTCTTC.

The gene calls are TRBV19 and TRBJ1-1; TRBD1 agrees at 8 bases. The CDR3 loop spans 14 amino acids. V shed 6 bases and J 4 bases; nucleotides not matched to a gene: 7. Germline V CDR1 and CDR2: LNHDA, SQIVND (reference sequence). CDR3 residues: CASRRDRNPTEAFF. CDR3 coding DNA: TGTGCCAGTAGAAGGGACAGGAACCCCACTGAAGCTTTCTTT.

This chain uses TRBV5-4 with TRBJ1-4; possibly TRBD1 for D (5 bases). The V and J ends lost 3 bases and 5 bases respectively, with 11 bases between them. The CDR3 totals 14 residues. Germline V gene lookup returns CDR1 SGHNT and CDR2 YYREEE (reference sequence). This chain's CDR3 is CASSSGRVNEKLFF. CDR3 nucleotide sequence: TGTGCCAGCAGCTCTGGCAGGGTGAATGAAAAACTGTTTTTT.

The rearrangement uses TRBV5-1 and TRBJ1-2; D is possibly TRBD1 (5 bases). CDR3 length: 14 amino acids. Trimming cost V 0 bases and J 4 bases, with 10 bases left between them. CDR1 is SGHRS and CDR2 is YFSETQ in the germline V gene. DNA for the CDR3: TGCGCCAGCAGCTTGGAGGGGAGAATCTATGGCTACACCTTC. Protein: CASSLEGRIYGYTF.

This chain joins TRBV6-1 and TRBJ2-1, with D possibly being TRBD1 (5 bases). Trimming removed 8 bases at V and 2 bases at J, with 16 bases between. The CDR3 contains 15 residues. Germline V gene data show CDR1 as MNHNS and CDR2 as SASEGT. The CDR3 sequence: CASGPGHLTYNEQFF. Written as DNA, the CDR3 is TGTGCCAGCGGACCAGGACACTTAACCTACAATGAGCAGTTCTTC.

The rearrangement joins TRBV7-3 to TRBJ2-2; the D call may be TRBD1 or TRBD2 (5 bases each). The CDR3 extends over 14 amino acids. Germline assignment: CDR1 SGHTA and CDR2 FQGTGA. Between the trimmed V and J ends, which lost 5 bases and 4 bases, there was a span of 11 bases. The CDR3 sequence: CASSPGRGTGELFF. For the CDR3, the DNA is TGTGCCAGCAGCCCGGGACGGGGCACCGGGGAGCTGTTTTTT.

This clone was seen a few times. J is TRBJ1-2 and V is TRBV19; the match to TRBD1 covers 7 bases. The germline V gene encodes CDR1 LNHDA and CDR2 SQIVND (reference sequence). V lost 6 bases and J lost 7; bases outside the gene matches: 14. The CDR3 sequence is 15 residues long. The CDR3 sequence is CASSPGHRGGGGYTF. CDR3 sequence (DNA): TGTGCCAGTAGCCCGGGCCACAGGGGCGGTGGTGGCTACACCTTC. Filled out from reference TRBV19 and TRBJ1-2, the complete variable domain reads DGGITQSPKYLFRKEGQNVTLSCEQNLNHDAMYWYRQDPGQGLRLIYYSQIVNDFQKGDIAEGYSVSREKKESFPLTVTSAQKNPTAFYLCASSPGHRGGGGYTFGSGTRLTVV.

This chain links TRBV11-3 with TRBJ2-7, with D possibly being TRBD2 (6 bases). Germline V gene lookup returns CDR1 SGHNT and CDR2 YENEEA. V lost 4 bases and J lost 10, with 14 bases in between. This CDR3 is built from 12 residues. CDR3 DNA: TGTGCCAGCAGCTATTCCGGGACTGAACAGTACTTC. Its translation is CASSYSGTEQYF.

The gene calls are TRBV30 and TRBJ2-7, with D possibly being TRBD1 (6 bases). This CDR3 has 14 residues. From germline, CDR1 is GTSNPN and CDR2 SVGIG (reference sequence). V lost 3 bases and J lost 4, with 16 bases in between. CDR3 amino acids: CAWSKHRVRYEQYF. CDR3 sequence (DNA): TGTGCCTGGAGCAAACACAGGGTAAGATACGAGCAGTACTTC.

About this clone itself: The same CDR3 is also encoded by other DNA sequences in this sample. CDR3 protein: CASSVGLSQETQYF. The CDR3 nucleotides are TGTGCCAGCAGCGTAGGACTTTCCCAAGAGACCCAGTACTTC. The rearrangement uses TRBV9 and TRBJ2-5; D remains ambiguous. Germline V gene data show CDR1 as SGDLS and CDR2 as YYNGEE. V gave up 0 bases and J gave up 1 base, with 7 bases separating them. This CDR3 region has 14 residues. Full variable domain (rest looked up from reference TRBV9 and TRBJ2-5): DSGVTQTPKHLITATGQRVTLRCSPRSGDLSVYWYQQSLDQGLQFLIQYYNGEERAKGNILERFSAQQFPDLHSELNLSSLELGDSALYFCASSVGLSQETQYFGPGTRLLVL.

The genes are TRBV7-3 and TRBJ2-7, with D tentatively TRBD1 (5 bases). Germline lookup yields CDR1 SGHTA and CDR2 FQGTGA. The CDR3 is 13 residues long. V was clipped by 3 bases and J by 7 bases, with 13 bases between them. The CDR3 sequence is CASSLAIPGEQYF. The CDR3 DNA sequence: TGTGCCAGCAGCTTGGCAATTCCAGGGGAGCAGTACTTC. Combining the CDR3 with reference TRBV7-3 and TRBJ2-7 gives the whole variable domain GAGVSQTPSNKVTEKGKYVELRCDPISGHTALYWYRQSLGQGPEFLIYFQGTGAADDSGLPNDRFFAVRPEGSVSTLKIQRTERGDSAVYLCASSLAIPGEQYFGPGTRLTVT.

Here the CDR3 reads CALDPAGGGEKLFF. The CDR3 DNA is TGTGCCTTGGACCCGGCGGGGGGGGGTGAAAAACTGTTTTTT. The chain employs TRBV30 and TRBJ1-4, with a possible D match to TRBD1 (5 bases). The V end lost 7 bases, the J end lost 7 bases, and 19 bases lay between the germline ends. The CDR3 covers 14 residues. Germline CDR1 and CDR2: GTSNPN and SVGIG (reference sequence).

CDR3 sequence: CAWSRVAWRNTEAFF. The CDR3 nucleotides are TGTGCCTGGAGCAGGGTTGCGTGGAGGAACACTGAAGCTTTCTTT. The chain joins TRBV30 to TRBJ1-1; the D gene is possibly TRBD1 (5 bases). The V gene lost 3 bases and the J gene lost 1 base, with 15 bases spanning the gap. This CDR3 spans 15 amino acids. The germline V gene has CDR1 GTSNPN and CDR2 SVGIG (reference sequence).

V usage is TRBV9 and J usage is TRBJ2-3; 10 bases map to TRBD2. V shed 1 base and J 2 bases; nucleotides not matched to a gene: 1. The CDR3 covers 15 residues. Germline V lookup: CDR1 SGDLS, CDR2 YYNGEE. CDR3 region: CASSVTSGVTDTQYF. For the CDR3, the DNA is TGTGCCAGCAGCGTAACTAGCGGGGTCACAGATACGCAGTATTTT. Filled out from reference TRBV9 and TRBJ2-3, the complete variable domain reads DSGVTQTPKHLITATGQRVTLRCSPRSGDLSVYWYQQSLDQGLQFLIQYYNGEERAKGNILERFSAQQFPDLHSELNLSSLELGDSALYFCASSVTSGVTDTQYFGPGTRLTVL.

The genes are TRBV6-5 and TRBJ1-3; D call uncertain. The V and J ends lost 8 bases and 0 bases respectively, with 11 bases between them. CDR3 size: 14 residues. CDR1 and CDR2 (germline): MNHEY, SVGAGI. In nucleotides, the CDR3 is TGTGCCAGCCGCCGGCTCGGCTCTGGAAACACCATATATTTT. Residues: CASRRLGSGNTIYF.

The CDR3 reads CASSQVQRGWTQYF. Written as DNA, the CDR3 is TGTGCCAGCAGCCAAGTTCAGAGGGGGTGGACCCAGTACTTC. The chain uses TRBV14 and TRBJ2-5, with D possibly being TRBD1 (6 bases). The CDR3 sequence is 14 residues long. Germline lookup yields CDR1 SGHDN and CDR2 FVKESK. The V end lost 1 base, the J end lost 7 bases, and 13 bases lay between the germline ends.

V usage is TRBV4-1 and J usage is TRBJ2-7; D is unclear. The CDR3 is made up of 13 amino acids. Germline lookup yields CDR1 MGHRA and CDR2 YSYEKL. V lost 0 bases and J lost 3, with 6 bases in between. CDR3 nucleotide sequence: TGCGCCAGCAGCCAAGACTTAGTCTACGAGCAGTACTTC. As protein: CASSQDLVYEQYF.

CDR3 coding DNA: TGTGCCAGCAGCTGGGCCTTAGGGGGCTACACCTTC. This gives the protein CASSWALGGYTF. The chain links TRBV5-4 to TRBJ1-2, with D uncertain. The CDR3 length is 12 residues. V shed 3 bases and J shed 8 bases, with 11 bases lying between them. The germline V gene encodes CDR1 SGHNT and CDR2 YYREEE (reference sequence).

The chain joins TRBV7-9 to TRBJ2-7, with 13 nucleotides matching TRBD2. The CDR3 is made up of 18 amino acids. V lost 5 bases, J lost 2 bases, and 12 bases stayed unmatched. CDR1 SEHNR and CDR2 FQNEAQ come from the germline V gene (reference sequence). CDR3 coding DNA: TGTGCCAGCAGCCAAGACCTGGGACTAGCGGGGACCCCCTACGAGCAGTACTTC. Encoded protein: CASSQDLGLAGTPYEQYF.

The rearrangement links TRBV19 to TRBJ1-4, with unresolved D. The CDR3 runs to 18 residues. With 0 bases removed from V and 0 bases from J, the gap between germline ends came to 14 bases. Germline CDR1 is LNHDA and CDR2 is SQIVND (reference sequence). The DNA for the CDR3 is TGTGCCAGTAGTATAGACGGACCAATATATCCAACTAATGAAAAACTGTTTTTT. Amino acid sequence: CASSIDGPIYPTNEKLFF.